This entry is about one TCR beta chain. These data belong to a study of blood T cell repertoires in COVID-19. Study background: Samples came from the United States, Italy and Spain, spanning acute and convalescent COVID-19. PBMCs, B-cell-depleted T cells, or T cells provided the cDNA or gDNA that made up the material.

Trimming took 10 bases from V and 5 from J, leaving 15 bases between them. CDR3 size: 13 residues. Germline CDR1 MNHEY, CDR2 SVGAGI. Per the original methods: Counts of nucleated cells, estimated from reference gene primer amplification, were obtained. TCRdb's table, derived via immunoSEQ multiplex PCR, lists solely in-frame clones and lacks some. That table supplies the V and J calls and clone size; D and trimming were determined from the DNA. The sample lists 20,000 or so clones, more than 70% occurring once. This receptor was taken from a human donor in a cohort sampled during active COVID-19. The rearrangement joins TRBV6-5 to TRBJ2-4; perhaps TRBD1 as D (5 bases). The specimen was peripheral blood. The CDR3 DNA follows: TGTGCCACGGCGTGGAAGGGGCAAAACATTCAGTACTTC. It specifies CATAWKGQNIQYF.